These 14 T cell receptor beta chains were all obtained from the same sample, sequenced in a study of immune evolution from preneoplasia to lung adenocarcinoma. The data were produced by immunoSEQ multiplex PCR, yet TCRdb's version contains in-frame clones alone and is incomplete. This table has fewer than 13,000 clones, around 79% appearing once. The sample taken for sequencing was FFPE minimally invasive lung adenocarcinoma tissue. The receptors were sampled from an older donor with lung adenocarcinoma.

V gene TRBV6-1 combines with J gene TRBJ1-1; TRBD1 agrees at 8 bases. The germline V gene has CDR1 MNHNS and CDR2 SASEGT. V dropped 8 bases and J dropped 1; count of bases not matched to a gene: 3. This CDR3 contains 13 residues. As DNA, the CDR3 is TGTGCCAGCGCGGACAGGGCGAACACTGAAGCTTTCTTT. Protein: CASADRANTEAFF.

This sequence joins TRBV5-6 and TRBJ2-1; D is undetermined. V lost 2 bases to trimming and J lost 3 bases, with 12 bases between them. CDR3 size: 15 residues. Germline V gene sequence: CDR1 SGHDT, CDR2 YYEEEE. CDR3 amino acids: CASSFRGDFYNEQFF. CDR3 coding DNA: TGTGCCAGCAGCTTTCGCGGAGACTTCTACAATGAGCAGTTCTTC.

Concerning this clone itself: Additional DNA sequences in this sample encode the identical CDR3. V and J are TRBV9 and TRBJ2-1, with 9 nucleotides matching TRBD2. The V gene's germline CDR1 is SGDLS and CDR2 YYNGEE. This CDR3 has 15 residues. V lost 3 bases and J lost 6; bases outside the gene matches: 7. The CDR3 DNA sequence: TGTGCCAGCAGCGCCCCGGGACTAGCTTCCAATGAGCAGTTCTTC. Its translation is CASSAPGLASNEQFF.

This chain uses TRBV19 with TRBJ1-4; no firm D call. The CDR3 spans 14 residues. V lost 8 bases and J 8 bases, leaving 18 bases between the germline ends. Per the germline V gene, CDR1 is LNHDA and CDR2 is SQIVND (reference sequence). DNA for the CDR3: TGTGCCAGTTCCTCCCAGGTCCGTAACGAAAAACTGTTTTTT. Translating gives CASSSQVRNEKLFF.

This clone was found once. V and J are TRBV15 and TRBJ2-1; D gene uncertain. Trimming removed 3 bases at V and 8 bases at J, with 8 bases between. The CDR3 is 12 amino acids. In germline, CDR1 is LNHNV, CDR2 YYDKDF (reference sequence). The CDR3 nucleotides are TGTGCCACCAGCAGGAGATTGGATGAGCAGTTCTTC. Amino acids: CATSRRLDEQFF. The complete variable domain, with remaining parts taken from reference TRBV15 and TRBJ2-1, reads DAMVIQNPRYQVTQFGKPVTLSCSQTLNHNVMYWYQQKSSQAPKLLFHYYDKDFNNEADTPDNFQSRRPNTSFCFLDIRSPGLGDTAMYLCATSRRLDEQFFGPGTRLTVL.

The V gene is TRBV19, the J gene TRBJ2-2, with 7 bases that match TRBD2. V shed 9 bases, J shed 2 bases, and the junction held 6 bases outside the gene matches. The CDR3 totals 14 residues. Germline V gene lookup returns CDR1 LNHDA and CDR2 SQIVND (reference sequence). The CDR3 DNA reads as TGTGCCAGCGAGCGCGGGGGAAACACCGGGGAGCTGTTTTTT. Translated: CASERGGNTGELFF. The full variable domain, completed using reference TRBV19 and TRBJ2-2, is DGGITQSPKYLFRKEGQNVTLSCEQNLNHDAMYWYRQDPGQGLRLIYYSQIVNDFQKGDIAEGYSVSREKKESFPLTVTSAQKNPTAFYLCASERGGNTGELFFGEGSRLTVL.

V and J are TRBV9 and TRBJ1-4; D possibly corresponds to TRBD1 (5 bases). Looked up from germline, CDR1 is SGDLS and CDR2 is YYNGEE. The CDR3 sequence is 15 residues long. Trimming removed 0 bases at V and 7 bases at J, with 13 bases between. The CDR3 protein is CASSVDQGLSEKLFF. In DNA, the CDR3 is TGTGCCAGCAGCGTAGACCAGGGTTTGTCTGAAAAACTGTTTTTT.

This clone was picked up a small number of times. The same CDR3 can be traced to other DNA sequences in this sample. The chain employs TRBV4-1 and TRBJ2-7; D remains ambiguous. Germline CDR1 reads MGHRA; CDR2 reads YSYEKL. This CDR3 spans 14 amino acids. Trimming removed 0 bases at V and 2 bases at J, with 8 bases between. The CDR3 loop is CASSQDRAAYEQYF. The DNA for the CDR3 is TGCGCCAGCAGCCAAGATAGGGCCGCCTACGAGCAGTACTTC.

The chain has TRBV29-1 and TRBJ2-7, with D possibly being TRBD1 (6 bases). V lost 1 base, J lost 2 bases, and 18 bases lay in between. Germline-derived CDR1 and CDR2 are SQVTM and ANQGSEA. The CDR3 extends over 16 amino acids. CDR3 region: CSVEVDSGKPAYEQYF. CDR3 DNA: TGCAGCGTTGAAGTGGACAGTGGGAAACCTGCCTACGAGCAGTACTTC.

The chain has TRBV11-2 and TRBJ1-2; D gene unclear. Germline CDR1 is SGHAT and CDR2 is FQNNGV. V was shortened by 2 bases and J by 4 bases, with 5 bases between the two germline ends. CDR3 size: 12 residues. The CDR3: CASSLSTYGYTF. The CDR3 region has the DNA TGTGCCAGCAGCTTAAGCACCTATGGCTACACCTTC.

A few counts support this clone. The chain joins TRBV6-5 to TRBJ2-2, with unresolved D. This CDR3 has 13 residues. The V and J ends lost 5 bases and 6 bases respectively, with 10 bases between them. Germline V gives CDR1 MNHEY, CDR2 SVGAGI. The CDR3 loop is CASSAIRAGELFF. CDR3 coding DNA: TGTGCCAGCAGTGCTATCCGGGCCGGGGAGCTGTTTTTT.

The V call is TRBV2, the J call TRBJ2-5; 13 bases are shared with TRBD2. The CDR3 covers 18 residues. Trimming took 1 base from V and 4 from J; bases not matched to a gene: 9. CDR1 and CDR2 from the germline V gene are SNHLY and FYNNEI. The CDR3 sequence is CASSEERRTSGSSETQYF. The CDR3 coding sequence is TGTGCCAGCAGTGAAGAACGACGGACTAGCGGGAGTTCAGAGACCCAGTACTTC.

This clone is a singleton in its sample. The rearrangement links TRBV5-1 to TRBJ1-5; 7 bases agree with TRBD1. The V and J ends lost 2 bases and 2 bases, in that order; junction bases with no gene match: 1. From germline, CDR1 is SGHRS and CDR2 YFSETQ. This CDR3 is built from 14 residues. CDR3 residues: CASSLGTGNQPQHF. The CDR3 nucleotides are TGCGCCAGCAGCTTAGGGACAGGCAATCAGCCCCAGCATTTT.

The gene calls are TRBV4-1 and TRBJ2-3; tentatively, D is TRBD2 (6 bases). CDR3 size: 16 residues. V lost 0 bases, J lost 4 bases, and 14 bases lay in between. CDR1 MGHRA and CDR2 YSYEKL come from the germline V gene. The CDR3 loop reads CASSQDWTNVPDTQYF. The CDR3 DNA is TGCGCCAGCAGCCAAGATTGGACTAACGTGCCAGATACGCAGTATTTT.